Reported below is one TCR beta chain. The entry originates in a study of control samples from healthy donors and cancer patients. The method was immunoSEQ multiplex PCR; TCRdb's version includes in-frame clones alone and lacks a portion of them. The profile shows about 140,000 clones, 91% of them singletons. Sequenced sample: blood. The source is a man between 18 and 29 years old in good health.

The CDR3 is CASSGRGGGNQPQHF. Here the CDR3 DNA reads TGTGCCAGCAGTGGGAGGGGGGGCGGAAATCAGCCCCAGCATTTT. The J gene is TRBJ1-5, the V gene TRBV2, with D maybe TRBD1 (6 bases). This CDR3 has 15 amino acids. Trimming left V 4 bases short and J 4 bases short, with 14 bases between. CDR1 SNHLY and CDR2 FYNNEI come from the germline V gene.